This T cell receptor beta chain derives from a study of blood T cells in healthy people across ages. As to this clonotype: The antigen is not known. Germline is not matched at one junction end, which may reflect a read error.

The CDR3 is 16 amino acids. Germline V lookup: CDR1 SEHNR, CDR2 FQNEAQ (reference sequence). Alongside a J-beta primer mix, a sample-barcoded 5' primer served in a second PCR lasting 7 to 11 cycles. TCRdb passed the 5' RACE reads through MiXCR, listing each CDR3 protein once. The data contain about 930,000 distinct CDR3 sequences, 29% of them singletons. Study observations and caveats: Considered underestimates were the diversity estimates obtained from one million T cells.

A further study also used this sample, focusing on T cells of mothers and their children.

The sample was blood. The sequence was collected from a middle-aged woman in good health. V is TRBV7-9 and J is TRBJ2-5; a weak D match, TRBD2 (7 bases). CDR3 bases: TGTGCCGGCAGCTTGGCGGAAGGGGGGGCATTGGAGACCCAGTACTTC. Amino acids: CAGSLAEGGALETQYF.